This T cell receptor (beta chain) was sequenced for a study of tumor-infiltrating lymphocytes in primary liver carcinoma. About the research overall: In every tissue type, samples returned a similar yield of roughly 3.65 to 7.13 million productive TCRbeta reads. Study-wide points: The difference in top-250-clone fraction between tumors and blood was significant, favoring tumors (p = 0.039). In tumor-adjacent and tumor-blood pairs, overlap was lower than in tumor region pairs.

Details on this clonotype: Its antigen is still unknown. A much larger clone lies one base from this, so it may be a read error.

Extraction also yielded germline DNA, while blood RNA was obtained from unsorted whole blood. The patients lived with chronic HBV infection and had not yet received any treatment. From around 500 ng of total RNA, TCR beta-specific cDNA was reverse-transcribed using a constant-region primer. Generation of the TCR beta libraries relied on three nested multiplex PCR rounds using slightly modified ARM-PCR. Primers for the first two PCR rounds were TRBV1-TRBV30 forward primers and a C-beta reverse primer (about 9 cycles per round). MiXCR, run by TCRdb on the multiplex PCR reads, gives a single entry per CDR3 protein. The sample lists 310,000 or so distinct CDR3 sequences, approximately 65% occurring once. Per germline, CDR1 ENHRY and CDR2 SYGVKD. The CDR3 consists of 12 residues.

The chain carries TRBV10-3 and TRBJ2-2, with TRBD2 as a possible D gene (5 bases). This receptor was obtained from a man aged 35 to 55 with primary liver carcinoma and hepatitis B virus infection. Specimen: peripheral blood. CDR3 protein: CVSRGNTGELFF. The CDR3 DNA follows: TGTGTCTCCCGGGGGAACACCGGGGAGCTGTTTTTT.